The 9 T cell receptor beta chains presented below share a single source sample, sequenced in a study of blood T cells in healthy people across ages. Together with a sample-barcoded 5' primer, a J-beta primer mix was included in a second PCR lasting roughly 6 to 12 cycles. TCRdb re-derived calls from the 5' RACE reads in MiXCR, one entry per CDR3 protein. The data contain over 500,000 distinct CDR3 sequences, roughly a quarter of them singletons. Another study also made use of these data, one on T cells of mothers and their children.

Sequenced: blood. Receptors originate from a boy between 2 and 15 years old in good health.

The CDR3 coding sequence is TGTGCCATCAGTGAGTCCGGGACTAGCGGGAGTGGAGACATTCAGTACTTC. Translating gives CAISESGTSGSGDIQYF. The chain has TRBV10-3 and TRBJ2-4, with 14 bases aligning to TRBD2. V was pared by 0 bases and J by 8 bases, with 6 bases of the junction left unmatched. The length of the CDR3 is 17 residues. Germline loops: CDR1 ENHRY, CDR2 SYGVKD.

The chain combines TRBV24-1 with TRBJ2-1; 10 bases line up with TRBD2. This CDR3 spans 15 amino acids. The J segment lost 0 bases and the V segment lost 6 bases, leaving 1 base of the junction unmatched. Germline loops: CDR1 KGHDR, CDR2 SFDVKD. CDR3 sequence reads: CATSSSGSSYNEQFF. The CDR3 DNA is TGTGCCACCAGTTCTAGCGGGAGCTCCTACAATGAGCAGTTCTTC.

V gene TRBV20-1 combines with J gene TRBJ2-7; weak D call: TRBD2 (6 bases). The germline V gene has CDR1 DFQATT and CDR2 SNEGSKA (reference sequence). V shed 2 bases and J shed 2 bases, with 10 bases lying between them. CDR3 length equals 13 residues. For the CDR3, the DNA is TGCAGTGCTAGATCTGGCGGGGCCTACGAGCAGTACTTC. Translated, it gives CSARSGGAYEQYF.

This clonotype has just a few counts. The genes are TRBV5-6 and TRBJ1-4; D might be TRBD1 (5 bases). Germline-derived CDR1 and CDR2 are SGHDT and YYEEEE. V was cut by 4 bases and J by 10 bases, with 11 bases left in between. The CDR3 sequence is 12 residues long. In nucleotides, the CDR3 is TGTGCCAGCAGCGGCGGGGGAGGAAAACTGTTTTTT. Its protein is CASSGGGGKLFF. Filled out from reference TRBV5-6 and TRBJ1-4, the complete variable domain reads DAGVTQSPTHLIKTRGQQVTLRCSPKSGHDTVSWYQQALGQGPQFIFQYYEEEERQRGNFPDRFSGHQFPNYSSELNVNALLLGDSALYLCASSGGGGKLFFGSGTQLSVL.

The rearrangement uses TRBV2 and TRBJ1-2, with 8 nucleotides matching TRBD1. The CDR3 is made up of 15 amino acids. The junction had 8 bases not matched to a gene; V was cut back by 0 bases and J by 8 bases. Germline CDR1 reads SNHLY; CDR2 reads FYNNEI. The DNA of the CDR3 is TGTGCCAGCAGTGAAGCGCTGGGCAGGGGGCAAGGCTACACCTTC. It is translated as CASSEALGRGQGYTF.

The V call is TRBV12-3 or TRBV12-4, the J call TRBJ1-4; the D gene is possibly TRBD1 (5 bases). The V end was cut by 5 bases, the J end by 5 bases, with 15 bases between. The CDR3 runs to 15 residues. The CDR3 loop reads CASSPQAGLNEKLFF. The CDR3 DNA follows: TGTGCCAGCAGTCCCCAGGCGGGACTGAATGAAAAACTGTTTTTT.

This clonotype occurred a few times. The V and J genes are TRBV7-9 and TRBJ2-2, with 11 bases lining up with TRBD2. Germline CDR1 and CDR2: SEHNR and FQNEAQ (reference sequence). J lost 5 bases, V lost 5 bases, and 16 bases had no gene match. The CDR3 has 19 amino acids. CDR3 DNA sequence: TGTGCCAGCAGCCCCCGCGTCGGGCAAACTAGCGGGAGAACCGGGGAGCTGTTTTTT. Its protein is CASSPRVGQTSGRTGELFF.

Points on this clonotype: One base away lies a much larger clone, so this may be a sequencing read error. The chain joins TRBV3-1 to TRBJ1-2; the D gene is possibly TRBD1 (6 bases). The CDR3 runs 13 residues. V shed 6 bases and J shed 6 bases, with 14 bases lying between them. Per the germline V gene, CDR1 is LGHDT and CDR2 is YNNKEL (reference sequence). DNA for the CDR3: TGTGCCAGCAGGATTGGGGGCACCAATGGCTACACCTTC. Translating it yields CASRIGGTNGYTF.

The rearrangement uses TRBV13 and TRBJ2-7; D ambiguous. Trimming took off 5 bases at V and 0 bases at J, with 11 bases between the two ends. The CDR3 spans 14 residues. Germline CDR1 PRHDT, CDR2 FYEKMQ (reference sequence). The CDR3 here is CASSRRRSSYEQYF. The CDR3 bases are TGTGCCAGCAGCCGGCGTAGGAGCTCCTACGAGCAGTACTTC.